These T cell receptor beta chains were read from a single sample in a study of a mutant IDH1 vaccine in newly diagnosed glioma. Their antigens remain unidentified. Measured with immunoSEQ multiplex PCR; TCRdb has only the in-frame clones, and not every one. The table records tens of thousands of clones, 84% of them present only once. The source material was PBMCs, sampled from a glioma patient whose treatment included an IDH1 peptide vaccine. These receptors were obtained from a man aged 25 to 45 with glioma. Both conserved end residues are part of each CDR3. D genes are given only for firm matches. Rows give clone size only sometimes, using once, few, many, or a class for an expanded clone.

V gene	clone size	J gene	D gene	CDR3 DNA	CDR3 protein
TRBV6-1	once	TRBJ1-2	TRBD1	TGTGCCAGCAGCCCCGGGACAGTCCTCTATGGCTACACCTTC	CASSPGTVLYGYTF
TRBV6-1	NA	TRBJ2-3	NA	TGTGCCAGCAGTGAAAAGGGAACAGTTGGTACGCAGTATTTT	CASSEKGTVGTQYF
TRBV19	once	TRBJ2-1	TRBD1	TGTGCCAGTAGTCTACGAGGACAGGCTAGCTCCTACAATGAGCAGTTCTTC	CASSLRGQASSYNEQFF
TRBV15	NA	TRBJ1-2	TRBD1	TGTGCCACGTCTCCGGGACAGAGCTATGGCTACACCTTC	CATSPGQSYGYTF
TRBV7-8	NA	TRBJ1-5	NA	TGTGCCAGCAGCCCCAGGTGGCAGACCGATCAGCCCCAGCATTTT	CASSPRWQTDQPQHF
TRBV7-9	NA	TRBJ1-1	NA	TGTGCCAGCAGCTCCCTCCAGGGAAGGCGGATGAACACTGAAGCTTTCTTT	CASSSLQGRRMNTEAFF
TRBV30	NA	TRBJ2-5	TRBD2	TGTGCCTGGATAGGCGGGGGGAACCAAGAGACCCAGTACTTC	CAWIGGGNQETQYF
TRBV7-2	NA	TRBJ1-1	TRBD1	TGTGCCAGCAGCCCGTGGACAGGGGCCGGGGGAAACACTGAAGCTTTCTTT	CASSPWTGAGGNTEAFF
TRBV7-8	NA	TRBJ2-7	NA	TGTGCCAGCAGCTTATGGCTCAGGGGTGGATCCTACGAGCAGTACTTC	CASSLWLRGGSYEQYF
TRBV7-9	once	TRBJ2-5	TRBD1	TGTGCCAGCAGCTTAGGGACAGGCCCGGGCACCCAGTACTTC	CASSLGTGPGTQYF
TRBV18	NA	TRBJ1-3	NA	TGTGCCAGCTCACCGGTGGGGGGCTCTGGAAACACCATATATTTT	CASSPVGGSGNTIYF
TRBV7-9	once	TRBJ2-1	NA	TGTGCCAGCAGCTTATCCGCGGGGCGCCCTTTGAGCTCCTACAATGAGCAGTTCTTC	CASSLSAGRPLSSYNEQFF
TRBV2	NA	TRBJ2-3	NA	TGTGCCAGCAGTGTTGATGGGGCAGGTGGAGATACGCAGTATTTT	CASSVDGAGGDTQYF
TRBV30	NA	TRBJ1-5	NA	TGTGCCTGGAGCGTGGGTATCGGTCAGCCCCAGCATTTT	CAWSVGIGQPQHF
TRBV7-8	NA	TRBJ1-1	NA	TGTGCCAGCAGCTTAGATCTGGGCTGGAGCATGAACACTGAAGCTTTCTTT	CASSLDLGWSMNTEAFF
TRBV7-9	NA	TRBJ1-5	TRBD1	TGTGCCAGCAGCCAGGGACAGGGGCCTGATAGAGGTCAGCCCCAGCATTTT	CASSQGQGPDRGQPQHF
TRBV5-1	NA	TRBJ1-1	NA	TGCGCCAGCAGCTTGGCTTCGGCAGGGTCCACTGAAGCTTTCTTT	CASSLASAGSTEAFF
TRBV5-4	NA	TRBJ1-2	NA	TGTGCCAGCAGCTGGGACAAGGCCTACGGCTACACCTTC	CASSWDKAYGYTF
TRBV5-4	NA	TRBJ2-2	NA	TGTGCCAGCAGCTTGTCCCGGGTCGGCACCGGGGAGCTGTTTTTT	CASSLSRVGTGELFF
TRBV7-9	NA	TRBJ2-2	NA	TGTGCCAGCAGCTTAGCGAGCTATACCGGGGAGCTGTTTTTT	CASSLASYTGELFF
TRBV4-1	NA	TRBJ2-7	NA	TGCGCCAGCAGCCAACCCACCTCCGGGAAGGCCTACGAGCAGTACTTC	CASSQPTSGKAYEQYF
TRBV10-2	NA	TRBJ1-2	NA	TGCGCCAGCAGTACGTGGAAAGCCGAGGGTGGCTACACCTTC	CASSTWKAEGGYTF
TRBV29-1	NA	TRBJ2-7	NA	TGCAGCGTTGGATCTCACGAGCAGTACTTC	CSVGSHEQYF
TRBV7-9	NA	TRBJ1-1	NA	TGTGCCAGCAGCGTTCAGTCGGGACGGAACACTGAAGCTTTCTTT	CASSVQSGRNTEAFF
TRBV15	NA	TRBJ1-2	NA	TGTGCCACCAGCAGAGCAGACGGGGCGGGTGGCTACACCTTC	CATSRADGAGGYTF
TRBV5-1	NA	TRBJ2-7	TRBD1	TGCGCCAGCAGCGTTGGCGGGACAGGGAAGTCCGAGCAGTACTTC	CASSVGGTGKSEQYF
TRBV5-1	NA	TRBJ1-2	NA	TGCGCCAGCAGCTTGGACAGGGTCTACGGCTACACCTTC	CASSLDRVYGYTF
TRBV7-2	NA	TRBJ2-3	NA	TGTGCCAGCAGCTTAGTGGGGTCAGATACGCAGTATTTT	CASSLVGSDTQYF
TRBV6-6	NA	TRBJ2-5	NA	TGTGCCAGCAGTTACATTTACGTAGAAATAGAGACCCAGTACTTC	CASSYIYVEIETQYF
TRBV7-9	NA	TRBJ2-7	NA	TGTGCCAGCAGCACCGAACGGGCGGACCTGGGGTACGAGCAGTACTTC	CASSTERADLGYEQYF
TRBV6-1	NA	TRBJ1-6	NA	TGTGCCAGCATTAAAAGCTCCTATAATTCACCCCTCCACTTT	CASIKSSYNSPLHF
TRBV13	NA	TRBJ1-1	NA	TGTGCCAGCAGCGGGGCAGGGAGATTCACTGAAGCTTTCTTT	CASSGAGRFTEAFF
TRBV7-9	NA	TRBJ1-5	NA	TGTGCCAGCAGCTTATCGGCGTCCCAGCCCCAGCATTTT	CASSLSASQPQHF
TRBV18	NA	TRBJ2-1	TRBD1	TGTGCCAGCTCACAACCGGGACAGGGGACGTATGAGCAGTTCTTC	CASSQPGQGTYEQFF
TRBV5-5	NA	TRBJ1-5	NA	TGTGCCAGCAGCTTGGATAGGCGATTAAGCCAGCCCCAGCATTTT	CASSLDRRLSQPQHF